The 16 T cell receptor beta chains below come from one sample, sequenced in a study of shared clonotypes between healthy human individuals. The data were produced by immunoSEQ multiplex PCR, yet TCRdb's version contains in-frame clones alone and is incomplete. The top ten clones hold around 0.14% of a sample with roughly 2.5 million clones, around 90% of them seen once. Sequences were obtained from naive CD4+ T cells sorted from blood. This sample's subset: CD45RA+ positively selected. These receptors all come from a man between 18 and 35 years old in good health.

The rearrangement uses TRBV6-6 and TRBJ1-5, with D perhaps TRBD1 (5 bases). This CDR3 is 16 amino acids long. V lost 4 bases and J 2 bases, leaving 15 bases between the germline ends. Germline assignment: CDR1 MNHNY and CDR2 SVGAGI (reference sequence). The CDR3 spells CASSFGMAQGNQPQHF. The CDR3 DNA sequence: TGTGCCAGCAGTTTCGGTATGGCACAGGGCAATCAGCCCCAGCATTTT.

This sequence joins TRBV6-6 and TRBJ2-5, with TRBD2 matching over 7 bases. This CDR3 comprises 16 residues. Losses at the gene ends were 0 bases for V and 2 bases for J; bases not matched to a gene: 6. CDR1 is MNHNY and CDR2 is SVGAGI in the germline V gene (reference sequence). Here the CDR3 reads CASSYSGGIGQETQYF. The CDR3 nucleotides read TGTGCCAGCAGTTACTCGGGGGGGATTGGGCAAGAGACCCAGTACTTC.

In its sample, this clone was seen a few times. V is TRBV2 and J is TRBJ1-1; D gene uncertain. The V end was cut by 4 bases, the J end by 12 bases, with 6 bases between. The CDR3 has 9 amino acids. Germline CDR1 and CDR2: SNHLY and FYNNEI. Here the CDR3 DNA reads TGTGCCAGCAGTGGTGGGACTTTCTTT. Translation: CASSGGTFF.

The chain couples TRBV5-1 to TRBJ2-3; unclear D gene. Trimming pared 4 bases from V and 8 bases from J, leaving 20 bases between. This CDR3 has 15 amino acids. In germline, CDR1 is SGHRS, CDR2 YFSETQ. The CDR3 region is CASSPQSPASPTQYF. CDR3 sequence (DNA): TGCGCCAGCAGCCCTCAGAGCCCCGCCTCACCTACGCAGTATTTT. The full variable domain, in which reference TRBV5-1 and TRBJ2-3 provide the parts outside the CDR3, is KAGVTQTPRYLIKTRGQQVTLSCSPISGHRSVSWYQQTPGQGLQFLFEYFSETQRNKGNFPGRFSGRQFSNSRSEMNVSTLELGDSALYLCASSPQSPASPTQYFGPGTRLTVL.

As to this clone: The same CDR3 also results from other DNA sequences found in this sample. The gene calls are TRBV18 and TRBJ1-2; D perhaps matches TRBD1 (5 bases). There are 13 residues in the CDR3. V lost 3 bases, J lost 1 base, and 6 bases lay in between. Germline V gene data show CDR1 as KGHSH and CDR2 as LQKENI. The CDR3 nucleotides read TGTGCCAGCTCACCTCAGGGTAACTATGGCTACACCTTC. Translating it yields CASSPQGNYGYTF.

The count of this clone is one. The junction departs from germline at one end; a sequencing error may be responsible. V gene TRBV7-9 combines with J gene TRBJ2-5, with TRBD2 matching 11 bases. The J call may not be correct, given that the DNA end is closer to TRBJ2-7. CDR1 is SEHNR and CDR2 is FQNEAQ in the germline V gene (reference sequence). The CDR3 loop spans 11 amino acids. The CDR3 DNA follows: TGCTCGACTAGCGGGGTGGACGAGCAGTACTTC. This translates into CSTSGVDEQYF.

The chain recombines TRBV7-6 with TRBJ1-1, with 7 bases fitting TRBD1. The trim removed 1 base at V and 4 bases at J, leaving 21 bases unmatched. This CDR3 region has 20 residues. Germline values: CDR1 SGHVS, CDR2 FNYEAQ. CDR3 DNA: TGTGCCAGCAGCTTAGGTCTTAAGGGACAGAACCCATGGGGTGTCACTGAAGCTTTCTTT. Translating gives CASSLGLKGQNPWGVTEAFF.

This chain links TRBV6-5 with TRBJ1-2; D remains unclear. The CDR3 runs 13 residues. V lost 2 bases and J lost 7, with 11 bases in between. CDR1 is MNHEY and CDR2 is SVGAGI in the germline V gene. CDR3 protein: CASSYMNSGGYTF. CDR3 DNA sequence: TGTGCCAGCAGTTACATGAATAGCGGTGGCTACACCTTC.

This chain links TRBV6-6 with TRBJ2-5; TRBD2 matches at 10 bases. The CDR3 loop spans 16 amino acids. The germline gives CDR1 MNHNY, CDR2 SVGAGI (reference sequence). V was pared by 5 bases and J by 1 base, with 7 bases of the junction left unmatched. The CDR3 sequence is CASSPSLAGGQETQYF. In DNA, the CDR3 is TGTGCCAGCAGTCCGTCTTTAGCGGGGGGCCAAGAGACCCAGTACTTC.

The chain couples TRBV9 to TRBJ2-1, with D perhaps matching TRBD2 (5 bases). The CDR3 has 15 residues. Germline assignment: CDR1 SGDLS and CDR2 YYNGEE. V lost 2 bases, J lost 5 bases, and 14 bases lay in between. The CDR3, as DNA: TGTGCCAGCAGCGTGCTGGACTTGGGGAACAATGAGCAGTTCTTC. It is translated as CASSVLDLGNNEQFF.

A remark on this clone: Other DNA sequences in the sample encode the same CDR3. This sequence joins TRBV28 and TRBJ2-3; no firm D call. This CDR3 comprises 13 residues. Germline V gene lookup returns CDR1 MDHEN and CDR2 SYDVKM. V was clipped by 6 bases and J by 0 bases, with 7 bases between them. The DNA for the CDR3 is TGTGCCAGCAGCCTCGACAGCACAGATACGCAGTATTTT. Encoded protein: CASSLDSTDTQYF.

This sequence joins TRBV6-5 and TRBJ2-7, with TRBD1 matching over 10 bases. V trimming: 5 bases; J trimming: 3 bases; junction bases outside the gene matches: 4. CDR1 is MNHEY and CDR2 is SVGAGI in the germline V gene. CDR3 length: 14 residues. The CDR3 DNA sequence: TGTGCCAGCAGTGTCCGGGACAGGGGCTACGAGCAGTACTTC. Its translation: CASSVRDRGYEQYF.

For this clone: The sample holds other DNA sequences that translate to the same CDR3. This chain connects TRBV30 to TRBJ1-1, with D unclear. This CDR3 has 12 amino acids. The V gene lost 4 bases and the J gene lost 3 bases, with 9 bases spanning the gap. Germline CDR1 is GTSNPN and CDR2 is SVGIG (reference sequence). The CDR3 nucleotides read TGTGCCTGGAAAGATCGTGACACTGAAGCTTTCTTT. Protein: CAWKDRDTEAFF. Combining the CDR3 with reference TRBV30 and TRBJ1-1 gives the whole variable domain SQTIHQWPATLVQPVGSPLSLECTVEGTSNPNLYWYRQAAGRGLQLLFYSVGIGQISSEVPQNLSASRPQDRQFILSSKKLLLSDSGFYLCAWKDRDTEAFFGQGTRLTVV.

The V call is TRBV11-2, the J call TRBJ2-2; D possibly matches TRBD1 or TRBD2 (5 bases each). The V end was cut by 4 bases, the J end by 6 bases, with 21 bases between. This CDR3 comprises 17 residues. Germline V gives CDR1 SGHAT, CDR2 FQNNGV. The CDR3, as DNA: TGTGCCAGCAGCTCTAAAAGGACCGGGACGACACCCGGGGAGCTGTTTTTT. The encoded protein is CASSSKRTGTTPGELFF.

The genes are TRBV27 and TRBJ2-2; D is possibly TRBD2 (7 bases). The CDR3 extends over 15 amino acids. V was pared by 6 bases and J by 4 bases, with 15 bases between. Germline V gives CDR1 MNHEY, CDR2 SMNVEV (reference sequence). DNA of the CDR3: TGTGCCAGCAGCTCGATGGGGGGGGCCACCGGGGAGCTGTTTTTT. This sequence encodes CASSSMGGATGELFF.

The rearrangement links TRBV9 to TRBJ2-1; tentatively, D is TRBD1 or TRBD2 (5 bases each). CDR1 is SGDLS, CDR2 YYNGEE, per germline. The CDR3 is 15 residues long. The V and J ends lost 0 bases and 5 bases respectively, with 12 bases between them. The CDR3 region is CASSVAGTVDNEQFF. The CDR3 DNA reads TGTGCCAGCAGCGTAGCCGGGACGGTTGACAATGAGCAGTTCTTC.